The 10 T cell receptor beta chains below were found in one sample sequenced in a study of cytomegalovirus exposure and HLA in healthy donors. A multiplex PCR was run with 60 Vbeta primers and 13 Jbeta primers. Generated by immunoSEQ multiplex PCR, the TCRdb table keeps only in-frame clones and is missing some. The sample's table shows some 150,000 clones. The sequenced material came from PBMCs. The source of these receptors is a man between 40 and 49 years old in good health and CMV-seronegative.

V gene TRBV5-1 combines with J gene TRBJ2-1; the D gene is possibly TRBD2 (5 bases). From germline, CDR1 is SGHRS and CDR2 YFSETQ. The CDR3 is made up of 16 amino acids. V was shortened by 1 base and J by 5 bases, with 16 bases between the two germline ends. The CDR3 region has the DNA TGCGCCAGCAGCTTGCGTCCGAGGGTAGCCGACAATGAGCAGTTCTTC. Amino acid sequence: CASSLRPRVADNEQFF.

On this clone: Additional DNA sequences in this sample encode the identical CDR3. The CDR3 here is CASSSPRTGEAFF. The CDR3 DNA sequence: TGTGCCAGCAGCTCGCCAAGGACAGGAGAAGCTTTCTTT. This chain uses TRBV11-3 with TRBJ1-1; 7 bases agree with TRBD1. Trimming removed 4 bases from V and 8 bases from J; junction bases left unmatched: 7. The CDR3 loop spans 13 amino acids. Germline values: CDR1 SGHNT, CDR2 YENEEA.

The V call is TRBV19, the J call TRBJ1-3, with TRBD1 matching 7 bases. CDR1 is LNHDA, CDR2 SQIVND, per germline (reference sequence). The CDR3 is 14 residues long. V gave up 4 bases and J gave up 5 bases; unmatched junction bases: 5. For the CDR3, the DNA is TGTGCCAGTAGTAAACAGGGGAATCGAAACACCATATATTTT. Its protein is CASSKQGNRNTIYF.

The J gene is TRBJ1-5, the V gene TRBV2, with 7 positions matching TRBD1. V lost 6 bases and J lost 0; bases outside the gene matches: 5. Per the germline V gene, CDR1 is SNHLY and CDR2 is FYNNEI. The CDR3 contains 15 residues. CDR3 sequence reads: CASSDRAVSNQPQHF. The CDR3 bases are TGTGCCAGCAGCGACAGGGCCGTTAGCAATCAGCCCCAGCATTTT.

The chain carries TRBV4-1 and TRBJ2-7; weak D call: TRBD1 (6 bases). Trimming removed 6 bases at V and 4 bases at J, with 13 bases between. Germline CDR1 MGHRA, CDR2 YSYEKL. The CDR3 contains 13 residues. CDR3 coding DNA: TGCGCCAGCAGTCCAATACAGGGTTACGAGCAGTACTTC. This translates into CASSPIQGYEQYF.

The chain links TRBV28 to TRBJ1-5, with 8 positions matching TRBD1. Germline V lookup: CDR1 MDHEN, CDR2 SYDVKM. The CDR3 is made up of 14 amino acids. V gave up 8 bases and J gave up 2 bases; unmatched junction bases: 5. Here the CDR3 reads CASGETGGNQPQHF. For the CDR3, the DNA is TGTGCCAGCGGGGAGACAGGGGGCAATCAGCCCCAGCATTTT. The full variable domain, completed using reference TRBV28 and TRBJ1-5, is DVKVTQSSRYLVKRTGEKVFLECVQDMDHENMFWYRQDPGLGLRLIYFSYDVKMKEKGDIPEGYSVSREKKERFSLILESASTNQTSMYLCASGETGGNQPQHFGDGTRLSIL.

The gene calls are TRBV19 and TRBJ1-5, with a tentative D call TRBD1 (5 bases). Trimming pared 6 bases from V and 6 bases from J, leaving 15 bases between. From germline, CDR1 is LNHDA and CDR2 SQIVND (reference sequence). The CDR3 runs 14 residues. The CDR3 sequence is CASSLYSQGQPQHF. The DNA for the CDR3 is TGTGCCAGTAGCCTCTACAGTCAGGGTCAGCCCCAGCATTTT.

The chain joins TRBV5-5 to TRBJ1-2; D is unclear. Trimming removed 3 bases from V and 0 bases from J, with 9 bases in between. CDR1 and CDR2 from the germline V gene are SGHKS and YYEKEE (reference sequence). This CDR3 has 14 residues. The CDR3 is CASSWTGTNYGYTF. The CDR3 DNA is TGTGCCAGCAGCTGGACGGGGACTAACTATGGCTACACCTTC.

The chain employs TRBV2 and TRBJ2-3; D might be TRBD1 (5 bases). Germline CDR1 SNHLY, CDR2 FYNNEI. The V end was cut by 6 bases, the J end by 0 bases, with 13 bases between. The CDR3 length is 15 residues. Written as DNA, the CDR3 is TGTGCCAGCAGCGGCCGGTCAGGGAGCACAGATACGCAGTATTTT. Its translation: CASSGRSGSTDTQYF.

As DNA, the CDR3 is TGTGCCAGCACCAAAATCTTAGGGGACTACGAGCAGTACTTC. It is translated as CASTKILGDYEQYF. The rearrangement joins TRBV11-2 to TRBJ2-7, with a weak D call TRBD1 (5 bases). The length of the CDR3 is 14 residues. The V and J ends lost 7 bases and 3 bases respectively, with 16 bases between them. The germline gives CDR1 SGHAT, CDR2 FQNNGV. Full variable domain (outside the CDR3, taken from reference TRBV11-2 and TRBJ2-7): EAGVAQSPRYKIIEKRQSVAFWCNPISGHATLYWYQQILGQGPKLLIQFQNNGVVDDSQLPKDRFSAERLKGVDSTLKIQPAKLEDSAVYLCASTKILGDYEQYFGPGTRLTVT.